This paragraph covers one TCR beta chain sequence. The sample is drawn from a study of blood T cell repertoires in COVID-19. As for the study in general: Researchers got acute and convalescent COVID-19 samples from the United States, Italy and Spain. Sources were T cells, B-cell-depleted T cells, or PBMCs; the material itself was cDNA or gDNA.

Living in about 25 US areas, the participants were between roughly 18 and 89 years of age. The CDR3 loop spans 18 amino acids. CDR1 and CDR2 (germline): SGDLS, YYNGEE. With 3 bases clipped from V and 0 bases from J, the junction kept 6 bases outside the gene matches. In the authors' workflow: Nucleated cell counts were estimated from reference gene primer amplification. Here immunoSEQ multiplex PCR was the method, and the copy in TCRdb shows in-frame clones only, minus some. Clone size and the V and J calls come from that table; the DNA yielded D and trimming. This sample has about 130,000 clones; about 80% occur once, and the top ten carry approximately 10%.

The origin of this receptor is a man aged 45-65 years who had recovered from COVID-19. The rearrangement joins TRBV9 to TRBJ2-4, with 13 nucleotides matching TRBD2. The sequencing input was PBMCs or T cells enriched from blood (not recorded which). The chain's CDR3 is CASSAGLAGNPAKNIQYF. CDR3 sequence (DNA): TGTGCCAGCAGCGCGGGACTAGCGGGGAATCCAGCCAAAAACATTCAGTACTTC.